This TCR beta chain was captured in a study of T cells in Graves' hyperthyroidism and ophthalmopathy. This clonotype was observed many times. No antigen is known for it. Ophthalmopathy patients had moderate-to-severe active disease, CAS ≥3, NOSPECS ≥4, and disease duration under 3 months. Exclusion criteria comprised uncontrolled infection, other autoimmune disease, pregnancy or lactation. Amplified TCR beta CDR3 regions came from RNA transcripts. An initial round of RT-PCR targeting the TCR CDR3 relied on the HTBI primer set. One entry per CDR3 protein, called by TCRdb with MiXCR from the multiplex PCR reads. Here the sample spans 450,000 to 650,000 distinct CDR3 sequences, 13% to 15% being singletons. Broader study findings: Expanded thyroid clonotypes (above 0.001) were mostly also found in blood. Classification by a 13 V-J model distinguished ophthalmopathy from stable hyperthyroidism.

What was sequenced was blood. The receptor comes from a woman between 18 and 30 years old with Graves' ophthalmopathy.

The CDR3 spells CASSFSRGSNQPQHF. CDR3 nucleotide sequence: TGTGCCAGCAGTTTCTCCAGGGGCTCCAATCAGCCCCAGCATTTT. The chain employs TRBV12-3 or TRBV12-4 and TRBJ1-5; D might be TRBD1 (6 bases). V shed 3 bases and J shed 3 bases, with 12 bases lying between them. The CDR3 runs to 15 residues.